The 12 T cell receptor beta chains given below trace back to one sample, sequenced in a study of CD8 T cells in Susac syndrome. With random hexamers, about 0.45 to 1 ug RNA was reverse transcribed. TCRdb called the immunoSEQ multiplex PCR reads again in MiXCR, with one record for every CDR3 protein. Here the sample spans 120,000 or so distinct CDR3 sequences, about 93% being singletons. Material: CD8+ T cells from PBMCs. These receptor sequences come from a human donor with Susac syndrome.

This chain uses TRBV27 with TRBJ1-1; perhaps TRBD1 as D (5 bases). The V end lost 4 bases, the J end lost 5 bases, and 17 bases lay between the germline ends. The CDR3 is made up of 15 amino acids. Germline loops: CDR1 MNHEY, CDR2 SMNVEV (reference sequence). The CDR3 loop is CASSYTGPRETEAFF. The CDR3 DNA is TGTGCCAGCAGTTACACCGGGCCCAGGGAGACTGAAGCTTTCTTT.

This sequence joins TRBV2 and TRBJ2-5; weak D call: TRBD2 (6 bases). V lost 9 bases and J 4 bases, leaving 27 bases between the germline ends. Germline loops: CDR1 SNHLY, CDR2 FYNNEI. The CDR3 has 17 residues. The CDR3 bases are TGTGCCAGTCCTCCCGGTGGAGGGGACGCCGAGGGAGAGACCCAGTACTTC. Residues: CASPPGGGDAEGETQYF.

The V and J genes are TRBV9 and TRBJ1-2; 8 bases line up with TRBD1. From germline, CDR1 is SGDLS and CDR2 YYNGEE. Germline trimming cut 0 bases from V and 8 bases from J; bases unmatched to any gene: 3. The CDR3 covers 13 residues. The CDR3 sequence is CASSVEDRVGYTF. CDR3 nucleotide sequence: TGTGCCAGCAGCGTAGAGGACAGGGTCGGCTACACCTTC.

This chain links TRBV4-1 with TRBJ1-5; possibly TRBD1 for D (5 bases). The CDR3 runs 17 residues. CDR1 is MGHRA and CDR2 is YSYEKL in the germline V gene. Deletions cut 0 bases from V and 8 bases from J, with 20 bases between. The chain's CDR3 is CASSQEWGRPLGEPQHF. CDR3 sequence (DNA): TGCGCCAGCAGCCAAGAGTGGGGCAGGCCACTCGGAGAGCCCCAGCATTTT.

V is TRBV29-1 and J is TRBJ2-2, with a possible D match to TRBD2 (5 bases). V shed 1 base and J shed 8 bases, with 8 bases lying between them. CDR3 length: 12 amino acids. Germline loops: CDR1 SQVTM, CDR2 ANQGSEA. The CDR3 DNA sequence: TGCAGCGTTGAAGCCCCGGGGGGGGAGCTGTTTTTT. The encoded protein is CSVEAPGGELFF.

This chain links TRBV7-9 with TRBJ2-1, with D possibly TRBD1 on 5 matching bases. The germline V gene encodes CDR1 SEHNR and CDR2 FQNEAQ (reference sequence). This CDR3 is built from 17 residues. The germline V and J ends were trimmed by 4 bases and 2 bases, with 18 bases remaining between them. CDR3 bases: TGTGCCAGCAGCTACACCCGACAGTCTCGTACCTACAATGAGCAGTTCTTC. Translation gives CASSYTRQSRTYNEQFF.

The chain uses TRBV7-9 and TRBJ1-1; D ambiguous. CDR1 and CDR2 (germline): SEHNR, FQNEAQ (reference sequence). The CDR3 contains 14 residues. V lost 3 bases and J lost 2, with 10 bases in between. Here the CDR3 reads CASSFLVDNTEAFF. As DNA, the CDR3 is TGTGCCAGCAGCTTTTTGGTGGATAACACTGAAGCTTTCTTT.

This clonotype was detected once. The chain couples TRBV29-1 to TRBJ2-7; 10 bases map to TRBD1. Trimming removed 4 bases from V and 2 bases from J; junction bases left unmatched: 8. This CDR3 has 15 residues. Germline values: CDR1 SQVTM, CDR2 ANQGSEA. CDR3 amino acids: CSVALPGTGAYEQYF. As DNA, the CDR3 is TGCAGCGTTGCCCTGCCTGGGACAGGGGCCTACGAGCAGTACTTC.

For the CDR3, the DNA is TGTGCCAGCCACCCTGACAGGGCCATCTCCTATGGCTACACCTTC. As protein: CASHPDRAISYGYTF. V gene TRBV7-9 combines with J gene TRBJ1-2; TRBD1 matches 7 bases. V shed 8 bases and J 4 bases; nucleotides not matched to a gene: 13. This CDR3 has 15 amino acids. Germline CDR1 is SEHNR and CDR2 is FQNEAQ (reference sequence).

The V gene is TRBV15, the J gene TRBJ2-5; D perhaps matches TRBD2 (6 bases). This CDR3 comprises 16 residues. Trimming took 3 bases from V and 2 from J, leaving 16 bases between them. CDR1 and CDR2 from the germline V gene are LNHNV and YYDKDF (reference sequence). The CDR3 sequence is CATSRFVGTVQETQYF. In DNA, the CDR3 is TGTGCCACCAGCAGGTTCGTCGGGACTGTACAAGAGACCCAGTACTTC.

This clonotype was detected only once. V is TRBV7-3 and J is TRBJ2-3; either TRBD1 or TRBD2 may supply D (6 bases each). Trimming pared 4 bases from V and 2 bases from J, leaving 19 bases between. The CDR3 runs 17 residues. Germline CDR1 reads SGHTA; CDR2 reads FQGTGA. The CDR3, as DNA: TGTGCCAGCAGCTCCCCCTGGGGGGCGAGGAACACAGATACGCAGTATTTT. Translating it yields CASSSPWGARNTDTQYF. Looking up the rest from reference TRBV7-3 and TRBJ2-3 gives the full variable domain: GAGVSQTPSNKVTEKGKYVELRCDPISGHTALYWYRQSLGQGPEFLIYFQGTGAADDSGLPNDRFFAVRPEGSVSTLKIQRTERGDSAVYLCASSSPWGARNTDTQYFGPGTRLTVL.

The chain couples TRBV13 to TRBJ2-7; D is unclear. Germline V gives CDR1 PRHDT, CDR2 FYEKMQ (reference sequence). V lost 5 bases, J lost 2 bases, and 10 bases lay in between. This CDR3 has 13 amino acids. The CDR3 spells CASSETDTYEQYF. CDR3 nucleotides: TGTGCCAGCAGCGAGACCGACACCTACGAGCAGTACTTC.